These T cell receptor beta chains were read from a single sample in a study of T cells after yellow fever vaccination. TCRdb used MiXCR to reprocess the 5' RACE reads, holding one entry per CDR3 protein. The data show 200,000 to 300,000 distinct CDR3 sequences, approximately 3.8% seen once. Sequenced here: PBMCs, sampled 15 days after the yellow fever booster vaccination. These receptors originate from a man aged 18 to 29 who received the YFV17D yellow fever vaccine. CDR3s include the opening cysteine and the closing phenylalanine or tryptophan. Fields, in order: clone size, J gene, D gene, V gene, CDR3 DNA, CDR3 protein. A D gene is named only where the DNA matches it firmly. The size field reads once, few, many or a size class.

>many|TRBJ2-3|-|TRBV5-1
TGCGCCAGCAGCTACTCCCCCTCTAGCACAGATACGCAGTATTTT
CASSYSPSSTDTQYF
>many|TRBJ1-2|TRBD1|TRBV4-3
TGCGCCAGCAGCCAAGACTGGGGACAGGGTATGCTCACCTTC
CASSQDWGQGMLTF
>many|TRBJ1-1|-|TRBV12-3/TRBV12-4
TGTGCCAGCAGTCCTCGGGGTGAACCAACTTTCTTT
CASSPRGEPTFF
>many|TRBJ2-2|-|TRBV5-1
TGCGCCAGCAGCTTGGGCTTGGGACTGAACACCGGGGAGCTGTTTTTT
CASSLGLGLNTGELFF
>many|TRBJ2-1|TRBD1|TRBV14
TGTGCCAGCAGCCTGTCACAGGGGAATGAGCAGTTCTTC
CASSLSQGNEQFF
>few|TRBJ1-1|-|TRBV9
TGTGCCAGCAGCTACGGGACCGAGAACACTGAAGCTTTCTTT
CASSYGTENTEAFF
>many|TRBJ2-3|-|TRBV5-1
TGCGCCAGCAGCTCGGGACCACCAACAGATACGCAGTATTTT
CASSSGPPTDTQYF
>many|TRBJ1-1|-|TRBV7-3
TGTGCCAGCAGCTTGTTCCAGAACACTGAAGCTTTCTTT
CASSLFQNTEAFF
>many|TRBJ2-2|TRBD1|TRBV18
TGTGCCAGCTCCCAGACTGGGACAGGGGTCACCGGGGAGCTGTTTTTT
CASSQTGTGVTGELFF
>many|TRBJ1-6|-|TRBV12-3/TRBV12-4
TGTGCCAGCAGCAGAGAGGGGCAGAATAATTCACCCCTCCACTTT
CASSREGQNNSPLHF
>few|TRBJ1-1|TRBD1|TRBV13
TGTGCCAGCAGCTCCGGGACAGGGCTTTTCTTT
CASSSGTGLFF
>many|TRBJ2-1|-|TRBV5-4
TGTGCCAGCAGCTCGTGGACTGCCGGTGAGCAGTTCTTC
CASSSWTAGEQFF
>many|TRBJ2-2|-|TRBV5-1
TGCGCCAGCACCTTGGGACCCGACGGGGAGCTGTTTTTT
CASTLGPDGELFF
>many|TRBJ1-1|TRBD1|TRBV5-1
TGCGCCAGCAGCTTGGGGGGACAGGGCCACACTGAAGCTTTCTTT
CASSLGGQGHTEAFF
>many|TRBJ1-2|-|TRBV12-3/TRBV12-4
TGTGCCAGCAGTTTAGCGCGAGGACTCCCGAGGAATGGCTACACCTTC
CASSLARGLPRNGYTF
>many|TRBJ2-7|-|TRBV7-2
TGTGCCAGCAGCTTAGGTTTCTACGAGCAGTACTTC
CASSLGFYEQYF
>many|TRBJ2-5|-|TRBV4-3
TGCGCCAGCAGCCAAGAATATTGGGTTCGGGAGACCCAGTACTTC
CASSQEYWVRETQYF
>many|TRBJ2-1|TRBD2|TRBV10-3
TGTGCCATCAGTGACCCGGGGACTAGCGGGGGGTCTTTCTACAATGAGCAGTTCTTC
CAISDPGTSGGSFYNEQFF
>many|TRBJ2-4|-|TRBV4-3
TGCGCCAGCAGCCAAGAGGTGGGAGCCAAAAACATTCAGTACTTC
CASSQEVGAKNIQYF
>many|TRBJ2-7|-|TRBV5-6
TGTGCCAGGACCTACGAGCAGTACTTC
CARTYEQYF
>many|TRBJ2-3|TRBD2|TRBV20-1
TGCAGTGCTTCGGGGGGGGCAGGGAAGACAGATACGCAGTATTTT
CSASGGAGKTDTQYF
>many|TRBJ1-1|-|TRBV3-1
TGTGCCAGCAGCCACGTAACGGGACCACGGTCTGTAGCTTTCTTT
CASSHVTGPRSVAFF
>many|TRBJ2-7|TRBD2|TRBV6-5
TGTGCCAGCAGTTACTCTCGAACTAGCGGGGAACACTACGAGCAGTACTTC
CASSYSRTSGEHYEQYF
>many|TRBJ2-1|-|TRBV9
TGTGCCAGCAGCGTAGTTGGCGTTAGCGGAAATGAGCAGTTCTTC
CASSVVGVSGNEQFF
>many|TRBJ1-1|-|TRBV9
TGTGCCAGCAGCGTAGAGGGGCAGGGAATCAGTGAAGCTTTCTTT
CASSVEGQGISEAFF
>many|TRBJ2-1|-|TRBV12-3/TRBV12-4
TGTGCCAGCAGTTCGGGGGCCAGGAATGAGCAGTTCTTC
CASSSGARNEQFF
>many|TRBJ1-1|-|TRBV9
TGTGCCAGCAGCGTAGGGGTCCAGAACACTGAAGCTTTCTTT
CASSVGVQNTEAFF
>many|TRBJ2-7|TRBD1|TRBV5-1
TGCGCCAGCAATCGGGCTACTATGGGGACAGGGGTCTACGAGCAGTACTTC
CASNRATMGTGVYEQYF
>many|TRBJ1-1|-|TRBV7-9
TGTGCCAGCAGCAGATTTGGGAGAAGAACTGTTCAGGGTGCTGAAGCTTTCTTT
CASSRFGRRTVQGAEAFF
>many|TRBJ1-4|-|TRBV7-2
TGTGCCAGCAGCTTGGGGCAGGGGTATGAAAAACTGTTTTTT
CASSLGQGYEKLFF
>many|TRBJ1-5|-|TRBV15
TGTGCCACCAGCAGAGATCCGGGGGGTGAGCCCCAGCATTTT
CATSRDPGGEPQHF
>many|TRBJ2-1|-|TRBV5-1
TGCGCCAGCCGACCAAACCTCGGCGGGGACAATGAGCAGTTCTTC
CASRPNLGGDNEQFF